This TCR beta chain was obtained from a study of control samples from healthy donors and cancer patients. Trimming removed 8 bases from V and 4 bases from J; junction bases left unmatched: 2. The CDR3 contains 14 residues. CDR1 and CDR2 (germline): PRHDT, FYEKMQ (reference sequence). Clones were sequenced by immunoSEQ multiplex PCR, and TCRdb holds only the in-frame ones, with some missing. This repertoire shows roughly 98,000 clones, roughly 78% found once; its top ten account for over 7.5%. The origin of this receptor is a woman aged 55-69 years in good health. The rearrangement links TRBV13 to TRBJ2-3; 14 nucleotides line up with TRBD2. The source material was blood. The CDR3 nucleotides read TGTGCCAGCGGACTAGCGGGAGGCTCAGATACGCAGTATTTT. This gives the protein CASGLAGGSDTQYF.